These T cell receptor beta chains were read from a single sample in a study of blood T cell repertoires in COVID-19. The assay was immunoSEQ multiplex PCR, and TCRdb's table has in-frame clones only and misses some. The sample has roughly 410,000 clones; approximately 89% are singletons. The specimen was peripheral blood. These receptors all stem from a woman aged 55-75 years with COVID-19, enrolled during active disease. Each CDR3 is given with its conserved first and last residue. A D gene is named only where the DNA matches it firmly. Not every row has a clone size; where given, it reads once, few, many or a size class.

v_gene: TRBV14; j_gene: TRBJ1-1; abundance: NA; d_gene: NA; CDR3nt: TGTGCCAGCAGCCAAGATCAGAACACTGAAGCTTTCTTT; CDR3aa: CASSQDQNTEAFF
v_gene: TRBV11-2; j_gene: TRBJ1-1; abundance: few; d_gene: TRBD1; CDR3nt: TGTGCCAGCAGCTTAGGGGACAGGGGCACTGAAGCTTTCTTT; CDR3aa: CASSLGDRGTEAFF
v_gene: TRBV24-1; j_gene: TRBJ2-3; abundance: NA; d_gene: TRBD2; CDR3nt: TGTGCCACCAGTATAAGCGGGGGGCCCACAGATACGCAGTATTTT; CDR3aa: CATSISGGPTDTQYF
v_gene: TRBV7-2; j_gene: TRBJ2-3; abundance: NA; d_gene: TRBD2; CDR3nt: TGTGCCAGCAGCTCCCAGCGGGGGGGCGGCACAGATACGCAGTATTTT; CDR3aa: CASSSQRGGGTDTQYF
v_gene: TRBV6-2/TRBV6-3; j_gene: TRBJ1-2; abundance: NA; d_gene: NA; CDR3nt: TGTGCCAGCAGTAGGACAACGACTAACTATGGCTACACCTTC; CDR3aa: CASSRTTTNYGYTF
v_gene: TRBV7-7; j_gene: TRBJ2-1; abundance: NA; d_gene: NA; CDR3nt: TGTGCTAGCAGTTCCTCTTTAGAGTACAATGAGCAGTTCTTC; CDR3aa: CASSSSLEYNEQFF
v_gene: TRBV18; j_gene: TRBJ2-2; abundance: NA; d_gene: NA; CDR3nt: TGTGCCAGCTTTCGGGGTTTGAGCACCGGGGAGCTGTTTTTT; CDR3aa: CASFRGLSTGELFF
v_gene: TRBV5-1; j_gene: TRBJ2-1; abundance: NA; d_gene: NA; CDR3nt: TGCGCCAGCAGCCTCGGGACACCCTTTTCCACCGACTCCTACAATGAGCAGTTCTTC; CDR3aa: CASSLGTPFSTDSYNEQFF
v_gene: TRBV6-5; j_gene: TRBJ2-7; abundance: NA; d_gene: TRBD1; CDR3nt: TGTGCCAGCAGCCCGGGACAGGGGGCGGGGGAGCAGTACTTC; CDR3aa: CASSPGQGAGEQYF
v_gene: TRBV7-9; j_gene: TRBJ2-3; abundance: NA; d_gene: TRBD2; CDR3nt: TGTGCCAGCAGCGCACCGACTAGCGGGGGGACAGATACGCAGTATTTT; CDR3aa: CASSAPTSGGTDTQYF
v_gene: TRBV6-1; j_gene: TRBJ1-4; abundance: NA; d_gene: NA; CDR3nt: TGTGCCAGCAGTGAACAGCGCAGGGGAGCAACTAATGAAAAACTGTTTTTT; CDR3aa: CASSEQRRGATNEKLFF
v_gene: TRBV6-5; j_gene: TRBJ2-7; abundance: NA; d_gene: NA; CDR3nt: TGTGCCAGCAGTCCGGGACACAGCTCCTACGAGCAGTACTTC; CDR3aa: CASSPGHSSYEQYF
v_gene: TRBV5-1; j_gene: TRBJ2-1; abundance: NA; d_gene: NA; CDR3nt: TGCGCCAGCAGCTCTGGCAGGAATGAGCAGTTCTTC; CDR3aa: CASSSGRNEQFF
v_gene: TRBV25-1; j_gene: TRBJ1-6; abundance: once; d_gene: TRBD1; CDR3nt: TGTGCCAGCAGCCCCCAGGGGGTCTCACCCCTCCACTTT; CDR3aa: CASSPQGVSPLHF
v_gene: TRBV2; j_gene: TRBJ1-1; abundance: NA; d_gene: TRBD1; CDR3nt: TGTGCCAGCAGTGGACAGGGGGTCCTCACTGAAGCTTTCTTT; CDR3aa: CASSGQGVLTEAFF
v_gene: TRBV4-2; j_gene: TRBJ1-5; abundance: NA; d_gene: TRBD1; CDR3nt: TGTGCCAGCAGCCAAGATGGGCAGGGGGCCCAGCCCCAGCATTTT; CDR3aa: CASSQDGQGAQPQHF
v_gene: TRBV7-2; j_gene: TRBJ1-5; abundance: NA; d_gene: TRBD1; CDR3nt: TGTGCCAGCAACCCGGACAGGGGTCAGCCCCAGCATTTT; CDR3aa: CASNPDRGQPQHF
v_gene: TRBV27; j_gene: TRBJ2-3; abundance: NA; d_gene: TRBD2; CDR3nt: TGTGCCAGCAGTTTATCGTATCGCGGGGGGCGTGGGAATACGCAGTATTTT; CDR3aa: CASSLSYRGGRGNTQYF
v_gene: TRBV19; j_gene: TRBJ2-6; abundance: NA; d_gene: NA; CDR3nt: TGTGCCAGTAGTATAGGGGCCAGGGCTGGGGCCAACGTCCTGACTTTC; CDR3aa: CASSIGARAGANVLTF
v_gene: TRBV7-8; j_gene: TRBJ2-7; abundance: NA; d_gene: TRBD1; CDR3nt: TGTGCCAGCAGCCCCCACCGGGACAGGGGAAAGGAGCAGTACTTC; CDR3aa: CASSPHRDRGKEQYF
v_gene: TRBV19; j_gene: TRBJ1-2; abundance: NA; d_gene: TRBD1; CDR3nt: TGTGCCAGTAGGTTACAGGGGGCGGTTGACTATGGCTACACCTTC; CDR3aa: CASRLQGAVDYGYTF
v_gene: TRBV27; j_gene: TRBJ2-7; abundance: NA; d_gene: TRBD1; CDR3nt: TGTGCCAGCAGGTACGGGACAGGGTCGGGCGAGCAGTACTTC; CDR3aa: CASRYGTGSGEQYF